Listed here is a single T cell receptor beta chain. Its antigen remains unknown. J lost 1 base, V lost 5 bases, and 8 bases had no gene match. The CDR3 has 16 amino acids. Germline V gene sequence: CDR1 SGHNT, CDR2 YENEEA. The sample is drawn from a study of T-cell memory formation after mild COVID-19. TCRdb recomputed calls from the 5' RACE reads with MiXCR, one row per CDR3 protein. The sample carries under 550,000 distinct CDR3 sequences, about 18% recorded once. Findings and caveats of the study: Among CD4+ contracting clones, most were CM and EM, and CD8+ ones EMRA.

The chain couples TRBV11-3 to TRBJ2-4; 7 bases match TRBD1. Sequences were obtained from PBMCs or a T cell subset sorted from them (not recorded which). This receptor was identified in an adult woman who had mild COVID-19 (a few samples of this study predate the infection). Cell type and time point are not known. CDR3 sequence reads: CASSREQGMAKNIQYF. In DNA, the CDR3 is TGTGCCAGCAGCCGTGAACAGGGGATGGCCAAAAACATTCAGTACTTC.